This TCR beta chain derives from a study of T cell changes during pregnancy in multiple sclerosis. Profiled with immunoSEQ multiplex PCR; TCRdb holds only in-frame clones, not every one. The top ten clones hold about 0.4% of a sample with around 41,000 clones, just over 90% of them seen once. Trimming pared 3 bases from V and 12 bases from J, leaving 12 bases between. CDR1 is MNHNS and CDR2 is SASEGT in the germline V gene. The length of the CDR3 is 13 residues. This chain connects TRBV6-1 to TRBJ1-6, with D hard to call. The source is a female donor in good health, enrolled as a control in a pregnancy study. The input for sequencing was CD4+ T cells from peripheral blood mononuclear cells, taken in the third trimester of pregnancy. CDR3 coding DNA: TGTGCCAGCAGTGAGCCTTACAGTATACCCCTCCACTTT. Amino acid sequence: CASSEPYSIPLHF.